The 19 T cell receptor beta chains below were found in one sample sequenced in a study of CD8 T cells in Susac syndrome. A quantity of about 0.5 to 1 ug RNA underwent reverse transcription using random hexamers. TCRdb processed the immunoSEQ multiplex PCR reads anew with MiXCR; each CDR3 protein has one entry. The data show some 200,000 distinct CDR3 sequences, around nine tenths seen once. The sample comprised CD8+ T cells from PBMCs. The receptor set was obtained from a human donor with multiple sclerosis.

The chain employs TRBV19 and TRBJ1-4; possibly TRBD1 for D (6 bases). CDR1 and CDR2 from the germline V gene are LNHDA and SQIVND (reference sequence). V lost 5 bases and J lost 1, with 20 bases in between. The CDR3 loop spans 18 amino acids. As DNA, the CDR3 is TGTGCCAGTAGTTTTACAGGGCCGAGGGTTGTAACTAATGAAAAACTGTTTTTT. Translated: CASSFTGPRVVTNEKLFF.

Only one count was recorded for this clonotype. The chain combines TRBV30 with TRBJ1-1; D is unclear. The CDR3 is made up of 13 amino acids. CDR1 GTSNPN and CDR2 SVGIG come from the germline V gene (reference sequence). The V and J ends lost 0 bases and 6 bases respectively, with 11 bases between them. This CDR3 is CAWSVSGPAEAFF. In nucleotides, the CDR3 is TGTGCCTGGAGTGTATCCGGGCCGGCTGAAGCTTTCTTT.

V is TRBV4-1 and J is TRBJ2-1; D remains ambiguous. V gave up 1 base and J gave up 8 bases, with 6 bases separating them. The CDR3 sequence is 12 residues long. CDR1 MGHRA and CDR2 YSYEKL come from the germline V gene. The CDR3 loop reads CASSQGMDEQFF. The CDR3, as DNA: TGCGCCAGCAGCCAAGGCATGGATGAGCAGTTCTTC.

This chain connects TRBV6-6 to TRBJ1-1; the D is unclear. V dropped 11 bases and J dropped 7 bases, with 17 bases sitting between them. Germline CDR1 reads MNHNY; CDR2 reads SVGAGI (reference sequence). The CDR3 sequence is 12 residues long. CDR3 protein: CAEGRGRDEAFF. In DNA, the CDR3 is TGTGCCGAAGGGCGGGGTAGGGATGAAGCTTTCTTT.

The J gene is TRBJ2-1, the V gene TRBV12-3 or TRBV12-4; 8 positions match TRBD2. This CDR3 spans 15 amino acids. J gave up 0 bases and V 4 bases, and 2 bases lay outside the gene matches. CDR3 sequence reads: CASSSSGLSYNEQFF. The CDR3 coding sequence is TGTGCCAGCAGTTCTAGCGGGCTCTCCTACAATGAGCAGTTCTTC.

This chain links TRBV2 with TRBJ2-3; D uncertain. The CDR3 is 16 amino acids. Germline CDR1 and CDR2: SNHLY and FYNNEI. Deletions cut 4 bases from V and 5 bases from J, with 19 bases between. The DNA for the CDR3 is TGTGCCAGCAGTGTTTCAGTAGTCGAGTCGGGAGATACGCAGTATTTT. This gives the protein CASSVSVVESGDTQYF.

This chain joins TRBV5-6 and TRBJ2-7, with 10 nucleotides matching TRBD2. With 2 bases clipped from V and 0 bases from J, the junction kept 5 bases outside the gene matches. Germline V gives CDR1 SGHDT, CDR2 YYEEEE. The CDR3 covers 16 residues. CDR3 residues: CASSFGLAVSSYEQYF. As DNA, the CDR3 is TGTGCCAGCAGCTTTGGACTAGCGGTGAGCTCCTACGAGCAGTACTTC.

The chain carries TRBV15 and TRBJ2-7; D gene unclear. Trimming removed 3 bases at V and 5 bases at J, with 11 bases between. Germline loops: CDR1 LNHNV, CDR2 YYDKDF (reference sequence). This CDR3 comprises 13 residues. The CDR3 coding sequence is TGTGCCACCAGCAGTCCTCCCTTTAACGAGCAGTACTTC. Its protein product is CATSSPPFNEQYF.

The chain combines TRBV20-1 with TRBJ1-6; the D gene is possibly TRBD1 (5 bases). There are 14 residues in the CDR3. Germline V lookup: CDR1 DFQATT, CDR2 SNEGSKA (reference sequence). Trimming shortened V by 3 bases and J by 6 bases, and 12 bases separated the two germline ends. The CDR3 loop is CSASRPGSNSPLHF. The CDR3 DNA reads TGCAGTGCTAGTCGGCCAGGGAGTAATTCACCCCTCCACTTT.

This clonotype was observed a single time. The V call is TRBV9, the J call TRBJ1-1, with 7 bases identical to TRBD1. Germline assignment: CDR1 SGDLS and CDR2 YYNGEE. The CDR3 runs 15 residues. V lost 3 bases, J lost 0 bases, and 5 bases stayed unmatched. The CDR3 spells CASSEGTVLNTEAFF. Here the CDR3 DNA reads TGTGCCAGCAGCGAGGGGACAGTCTTGAACACTGAAGCTTTCTTT.

The gene calls are TRBV7-9 and TRBJ2-7; either TRBD1 or TRBD2 may fit D (5 bases each). CDR1 SEHNR and CDR2 FQNEAQ come from the germline V gene (reference sequence). CDR3 length equals 14 residues. V was trimmed by 2 bases and J by 6 bases, leaving 14 bases between them. In nucleotides, the CDR3 is TGTGCCAGCAGCTTACCATTAGGGACCGGCGAGCAGTACTTC. Amino acids: CASSLPLGTGEQYF.

The chain has TRBV6-4 and TRBJ2-7, with TRBD1 as a possible D gene (6 bases). Trimming took off 4 bases at V and 5 bases at J, with 21 bases between the two ends. CDR1 and CDR2 from the germline V gene are MRHNA and SNTAGT. The CDR3 sequence is 16 residues long. CDR3 sequence: CASSGTPGGPRDEQYF. The DNA for the CDR3 is TGTGCCAGCAGTGGTACCCCTGGGGGCCCCAGAGACGAGCAGTACTTC.

The V gene is TRBV13, the J gene TRBJ2-5; 7 bases match TRBD1. This CDR3 is 17 amino acids long. The germline V gene has CDR1 PRHDT and CDR2 FYEKMQ (reference sequence). V trimming: 5 bases; J trimming: 0 bases; junction bases outside the gene matches: 12. The CDR3 nucleotides are TGTGCCAGCAGCCCCCCGCCCGGGACAGAGCACCAAGAGACCCAGTACTTC. Translating it yields CASSPPPGTEHQETQYF.

The V and J genes are TRBV6-5 and TRBJ1-2, with unresolved D. This CDR3 contains 14 residues. Trimming stripped 4 bases from V and 1 base from J, with 10 bases between. Germline V gene sequence: CDR1 MNHEY, CDR2 SVGAGI. CDR3 nucleotide sequence: TGTGCCAGCAGTTCGGCGGGCGTTAACTATGGCTACACCTTC. Encoded protein: CASSSAGVNYGYTF.

J is TRBJ1-2 and V is TRBV7-9; D is undetermined. Trimming pared 5 bases from V and 4 bases from J, leaving 17 bases between. Germline V CDR1 and CDR2: SEHNR, FQNEAQ (reference sequence). The CDR3 is 15 amino acids. CDR3 nucleotides: TGTGCCAGCAGCCCTCAAACCGGAGTTTCCTATGGCTACACCTTC. Translating it yields CASSPQTGVSYGYTF.

The chain uses TRBV27 and TRBJ2-2; TRBD1 matches at 9 bases. The V gene end was trimmed by 5 bases and the J gene end by 5 bases; junction bases not matched to a gene: 6. Looked up from germline, CDR1 is MNHEY and CDR2 is SMNVEV (reference sequence). The CDR3 has 15 amino acids. The CDR3 here is CASSRGTGRTGELFF. The CDR3 bases are TGTGCCAGCAGTCGTGGGACAGGGAGAACCGGGGAGCTGTTTTTT.

The chain employs TRBV4-3 and TRBJ1-5; D unresolved. The CDR3 has 15 residues. Germline CDR1 is LGHNA and CDR2 is YSLEER. Trimming cost V 0 bases and J 7 bases, with 13 bases left between them. The CDR3 DNA sequence: TGCGCCAGCAGCCAAGATTTTCTAGGGCGCCAGCCCCAGCATTTT. It translates to CASSQDFLGRQPQHF.

The rearrangement uses TRBV5-6 and TRBJ2-7; the D gene is possibly TRBD1 (5 bases). Looked up from germline, CDR1 is SGHDT and CDR2 is YYEEEE. The CDR3 spans 13 residues. The V and J ends lost 4 bases and 3 bases respectively, with 11 bases between them. CDR3 sequence (DNA): TGTGCCAGCAGCCCTACAGGTTTCTACGAGCAGTACTTC. Its translation is CASSPTGFYEQYF.

The gene calls are TRBV7-8 and TRBJ2-5, with 14 bases aligning to TRBD2. Germline CDR1 and CDR2: SGHVS and FQNEAQ. V was clipped by 5 bases and J by 5 bases; unmatched bases: 7. This CDR3 is built from 16 residues. Written as DNA, the CDR3 is TGTGCCAGCAGCCCAACCGGGACTAGCGGGAGCGAGACCCAGTACTTC. The encoded protein is CASSPTGTSGSETQYF.